Below, 5 T cell receptor beta chains from the same sample are listed, as sequenced in a study of T-cell reconstitution after alpha-beta-depleted transplantation in children. Researchers prepared the TCRbeta library using unique molecular identifiers, the study reports. A single record per CDR3 protein comes from TCRdb applying MiXCR to the PCR reads. Among 360,000 or so distinct CDR3 sequences, roughly 22% were seen once, and the ten largest hold less than 4.5%. The source was PBMCs from the stem cell graft donor, collected from the stem cell graft. The receptors here all came from a human donor who donated a stem cell graft to a child with acute myeloid leukemia.

The genes are TRBV27 and TRBJ2-2; D not resolved. The CDR3 extends over 17 amino acids. Trimming removed 6 bases from V and 1 base from J, with 18 bases in between. Per the germline V gene, CDR1 is MNHEY and CDR2 is SMNVEV (reference sequence). The CDR3: CASSPWVHTRNTGELFF. DNA for the CDR3: TGTGCCAGCAGCCCCTGGGTGCATACACGGAACACCGGGGAGCTGTTTTTT.

This chain uses TRBV12-3 or TRBV12-4 with TRBJ2-1; D uncertain. This CDR3 has 13 amino acids. V shed 3 bases and J shed 5 bases, with 8 bases lying between them. The DNA for the CDR3 is TGTGCCAGCAGTTTCGCCTACAACAATGAGCAGTTCTTC. It is translated as CASSFAYNNEQFF.

This clonotype showed up many times. This rearrangement joins TRBV27 to TRBJ2-7; no reliable D call. CDR3 length: 14 residues. Germline V gene lookup returns CDR1 MNHEY and CDR2 SMNVEV (reference sequence). V shed 6 bases and J shed 2 bases, with 14 bases lying between them. CDR3 residues: CASSWGTGPYEQYF. CDR3 in DNA: TGTGCCAGCAGCTGGGGAACGGGCCCCTACGAGCAGTACTTC.

V and J are TRBV10-3 and TRBJ2-2; TRBD2 matches 8 bases. Germline CDR1 and CDR2: ENHRY and SYGVKD. The CDR3 sequence is 11 residues long. V lost 7 bases to trimming and J lost 13 bases; unmatched junction nucleotides: 5. In DNA, the CDR3 is TGTGCCATCATGTCGCTAGCGGGGCTGTTTTTT. Protein sequence: CAIMSLAGLFF.

The CDR3 reads CASSEYFGTDYNEQFF. CDR3 sequence (DNA): TGTGCCAGCAGTGAATATTTCGGGACGGACTACAATGAGCAGTTCTTC. The rearrangement uses TRBV25-1 and TRBJ2-1; D tentatively fits TRBD1 or TRBD2 (5 bases each). Deletions cut 0 bases from V and 3 bases from J, with 12 bases between. In germline, CDR1 is MGHDK, CDR2 SYGVNS. The CDR3 sequence is 16 residues long.